Included here is one T cell receptor beta chain sequence, with context. As yet, its antigen is unknown. Stated time point: week 11, during vaccination. Topical imiquimod was applied with each vaccine dose, which held 300 ug of mutant IDH1 20-mer peptide. Donors had new IDH1-mutant astrocytomas of WHO grade 3 or 4 (ATRX-lost). The table came from immunoSEQ multiplex PCR; TCRdb's copy has only in-frame clones and leaves some out. The repertoire consists of roughly 60,000 clones, with about 84% occurring once and the leading ten covering 3% to 4.5%. The sample belongs to a study of a mutant IDH1 vaccine in newly diagnosed glioma. The wider study: Vaccine administration was initiated 4-6 weeks following radiotherapy alone, or with temozolomide cycles.

The material sequenced was PBMCs, taken from a glioma patient whose treatment included an IDH1 peptide vaccine. The TCR was taken from a man aged 25-40 years with glioma.

The CDR3 DNA reads as TGTGCCAGCAGTGACTCGACTAGCGGGGGGGGAGAGAAGTACTTC. It is translated as CASSDSTSGGGEKYF. The rearrangement links TRBV6-4 to TRBJ2-7, with 14 nucleotides matching TRBD2. The CDR3 consists of 15 residues. J was trimmed by 11 bases and V by 0 bases; bases with no gene match: 6. CDR1 and CDR2 from the germline V gene are MRHNA and SNTAGT.